This record looks at one T cell receptor beta chain sequence and its context. As yet, its antigen is unknown. One entry per CDR3 protein, called by TCRdb with MiXCR from the reads. Of 450,000 to 600,000 distinct CDR3 sequences listed, 30% to 40% are singletons. This sample was taken from a study of T cell repertoires in cytomegalovirus infection. Study-level information: Used in the study were CMV epitopes, some recently identified and HLA-C-restricted, others well-studied and HLA-B-restricted.

The CDR3 spans 15 residues. The ends were cut back, 4 bases at V and 9 bases at J, with 19 bases in the middle. Sequenced material: cultured PBMCs, taken from culture after CMV antigen stimulation. The rearrangement uses TRBV12-3 or TRBV12-4 and TRBJ2-1; tentatively, D is TRBD1 or TRBD2 (6 bases each). This receptor was obtained from a human donor in good health (CMV status not recorded). Some clones in this sample may be carry-over from other donors' samples. The CDR3 protein is CASSSNPGVGGEQFF. CDR3 DNA: TGTGCCAGCAGTTCCAACCCAGGGGTCGGGGGTGAGCAGTTCTTC.